These 32 T cell receptor beta chains came from one sample sequenced in a study of T cells after yellow fever vaccination. TCRdb reprocessed the 5' RACE reads with MiXCR, giving one entry per CDR3 protein. Of about 330,000 distinct CDR3 sequences in the sample, 8% to 9.5% were seen once. This specimen consisted of PBMCs, obtained roughly 47 days after the first yellow fever vaccination. These receptors originate from a man between 18 and 35 years old who received the YFV17D yellow fever vaccine.

This clonotype has just a few counts. The chain is built from TRBV7-9 and TRBJ2-3, with D possibly being TRBD2 (6 bases). CDR3 length: 16 residues. The V end lost 5 bases, the J end lost 0 bases, and 15 bases lay between the germline ends. The germline CDR1 and CDR2 sequences are SEHNR and FQNEAQ (reference sequence). The CDR3 region is CASSRPGRGSTDTQYF. The CDR3 coding sequence is TGTGCCAGCAGCCGACCAGGGCGGGGTAGCACAGATACGCAGTATTTT.

This clonotype was seen at least ten times. The chain has TRBV3-1 and TRBJ2-7, with D uncertain. This CDR3 is 11 amino acids long. The V gene lost 3 bases and the J gene lost 3 bases, with 3 bases spanning the gap. Germline CDR1 and CDR2: LGHDT and YNNKEL (reference sequence). This chain's CDR3 is CASSQLYEQYF. The CDR3 DNA follows: TGTGCCAGCAGCCAGCTCTACGAGCAGTACTTC.

The CDR3 reads CASSQVSGLYGYTF. In DNA form, the CDR3 reads TGCGCCAGCAGCCAAGTTAGTGGTCTCTATGGCTACACCTTC. The genes are TRBV4-3 and TRBJ1-2; D remains ambiguous. Germline-derived CDR1 and CDR2 are LGHNA and YSLEER. The CDR3 has 14 amino acids. The V and J ends lost 1 base and 4 bases respectively, with 10 bases between them.

The chain is built from TRBV29-1 and TRBJ1-3; D is undetermined. The CDR3 totals 11 residues. The V and J ends lost 4 bases and 6 bases respectively, with 7 bases between them. CDR1 is SQVTM, CDR2 ANQGSEA, per germline. CDR3 protein: CSVGLENTIYF. The CDR3 DNA reads as TGCAGCGTTGGGCTCGAAAACACCATATATTTT.

The chain combines TRBV20-1 with TRBJ2-5; D may be TRBD2 (5 bases). This CDR3 is built from 14 residues. The germline gives CDR1 DFQATT, CDR2 SNEGSKA (reference sequence). The ends were cut back, 0 bases at V and 0 bases at J, with 8 bases in the middle. This CDR3 reads CSARETSYQETQYF. For the CDR3, the DNA is TGCAGTGCTAGAGAAACTAGTTACCAAGAGACCCAGTACTTC.

This clonotype was detected a few times. The V gene is TRBV15, the J gene TRBJ2-5, with 9 bases identical to TRBD2. Looked up from germline, CDR1 is LNHNV and CDR2 is YYDKDF (reference sequence). The V segment lost 0 bases and the J segment 0 bases; nucleotides outside the gene matches: 2. The CDR3 is 16 amino acids. The CDR3 region has the DNA TGTGCCACCAGCAGAGAGGAGCGGGGGGACCAAGAGACCCAGTACTTC. Its protein product is CATSREERGDQETQYF.

This sequence joins TRBV4-3 and TRBJ2-3; D uncertain. The germline V gene has CDR1 LGHNA and CDR2 YSLEER. V was pared by 4 bases and J by 4 bases, with 15 bases between. The CDR3 has 15 amino acids. CDR3 sequence reads: CASSRGPNQPDTQYF. The CDR3 DNA reads TGCGCCAGCAGCCGAGGCCCTAATCAGCCAGATACGCAGTATTTT.

The chain links TRBV6-1 to TRBJ2-3; D remains ambiguous. Deletions cut 6 bases from V and 5 bases from J, with 24 bases between. The CDR3 is 17 residues long. Germline CDR1 is MNHNS and CDR2 is SASEGT. CDR3 sequence reads: CASSLVNRVDLGDTQYF. The CDR3 bases are TGTGCCAGCAGCCTCGTAAATCGGGTTGACCTTGGAGATACGCAGTATTTT.

This chain joins TRBV7-3 and TRBJ2-3; perhaps D is TRBD1 or TRBD2 (6 bases each). CDR1 is SGHTA and CDR2 is FQGTGA in the germline V gene. Trimming took 5 bases from V and 6 from J, leaving 18 bases between them. The CDR3 has 15 amino acids. The CDR3 coding sequence is TGTGCCAGCAGCCGCATAGGGGGGCAGGAGGATACGCAGTATTTT. This codes for CASSRIGGQEDTQYF.

The rearrangement links TRBV5-1 to TRBJ2-3; D uncertain. V lost 4 bases to trimming and J lost 2 bases, with 11 bases between them. The V gene's germline CDR1 is SGHRS and CDR2 YFSETQ. The CDR3 has 14 amino acids. The CDR3 region is CASSTADSTDTQYF. DNA of the CDR3: TGCGCCAGCAGCACCGCAGATTCCACAGATACGCAGTATTTT. The complete variable domain, with remaining parts taken from reference TRBV5-1 and TRBJ2-3, reads KAGVTQTPRYLIKTRGQQVTLSCSPISGHRSVSWYQQTPGQGLQFLFEYFSETQRNKGNFPGRFSGRQFSNSRSEMNVSTLELGDSALYLCASSTADSTDTQYFGPGTRLTVL.

The genes are TRBV4-3 and TRBJ2-3; D may be TRBD1 (6 bases). The CDR3 consists of 17 residues. Trimming pared 0 bases from V and 0 bases from J, leaving 13 bases between. Germline CDR1 and CDR2: LGHNA and YSLEER. CDR3: CASSQDQGHQSTDTQYF. The CDR3 nucleotides are TGCGCCAGCAGCCAAGACCAGGGACACCAAAGCACAGATACGCAGTATTTT.

This clonotype was seen ten or more times. This chain uses TRBV4-1 with TRBJ1-5, with TRBD1 as a possible D gene (6 bases). The CDR3 extends over 17 amino acids. Trimming removed 0 bases from V and 5 bases from J, with 17 bases in between. CDR1 MGHRA and CDR2 YSYEKL come from the germline V gene. This CDR3 is CASSQDGGGGSHQPQHF. The DNA for the CDR3 is TGCGCCAGCAGCCAAGATGGCGGAGGGGGAAGTCATCAGCCCCAGCATTTT.

This clonotype appeared a few times. V is TRBV4-2 and J is TRBJ1-6; D is unclear. The CDR3 totals 13 residues. Germline V gene sequence: CDR1 LGHNA, CDR2 YNFKEQ. Deletions cut 1 base from V and 8 bases from J, with 6 bases between. CDR3 protein: CASSQGSYSPLHF. In DNA form, the CDR3 reads TGTGCCAGCAGCCAAGGGAGTTATTCACCCCTCCACTTT.

This clonotype appeared a few times. CDR3: CASSEVQGPYEQYF. In DNA, the CDR3 is TGTGCCAGCAGTGAGGTCCAGGGTCCCTACGAGCAGTACTTC. V usage is TRBV12-3 or TRBV12-4 and J usage is TRBJ2-7, with D perhaps TRBD1 (5 bases). The CDR3 contains 14 residues. Between the trimmed V and J ends, which lost 5 bases and 2 bases, there was a span of 13 bases.

At least ten counts were recorded for this clonotype. CDR3 in amino acids: CASSSETGTGVTGYTF. The CDR3 nucleotides read TGTGCCAGCAGCTCAGAGACCGGGACAGGGGTCACTGGCTACACCTTC. J is TRBJ1-2 and V is TRBV7-2, with 10 positions matching TRBD1. Looked up from germline, CDR1 is SGHTA and CDR2 is FQGNSA. The CDR3 loop spans 16 amino acids. The trim removed 4 bases at V and 7 bases at J, leaving 12 bases unmatched.

The chain is built from TRBV6-5 and TRBJ2-1, with 10 bases that match TRBD2. Germline lookup yields CDR1 MNHEY and CDR2 SVGAGI. The CDR3 runs to 15 residues. The trim removed 0 bases at V and 6 bases at J, leaving 2 bases unmatched. The CDR3 region is CASSYSGLASNEQFF. The CDR3 nucleotides read TGTGCCAGCAGTTACTCGGGACTAGCGTCCAATGAGCAGTTCTTC.

As concerns this clonotype: One end of the junction is discordant with germline, which a read error may explain. The V call is TRBV6-1, the J call TRBJ2-2; D gene unclear. The CDR3 runs 15 residues. Germline lookup yields CDR1 MNHNS and CDR2 SASEGT. CDR3 region: CASSAVAANAGELFF. CDR3 DNA: TGTGCCAGCAGTGCCGTCGCGGCGAACGCCGGGGAGCTGTTTTTT.

V is TRBV21-1 and J is TRBJ1-3; the table's D call TRBD1 went unverified against the DNA. TRBV21-1 is tagged as a pseudogene. The CDR3 has 14 amino acids. CDR3 in amino acids: CASSKEDSGNTIYF. CDR3 coding DNA: TGTGCCAGCAGCAAAGAAGACAGTGGAAACACCATATATTTT.

CDR3 region: CATGRGTEDTEAFF. In DNA, the CDR3 is TGCGCCACAGGCCGCGGGACCGAGGACACTGAAGCTTTCTTT. The chain uses TRBV5-1 and TRBJ1-1, with D tentatively TRBD1 (5 bases). CDR3 length: 14 residues. Germline CDR1 and CDR2: SGHRS and YFSETQ. With 9 bases removed from V and 3 bases from J, the gap between germline ends came to 18 bases.

This chain connects TRBV7-9 to TRBJ2-1; D unresolved. The length of the CDR3 is 14 residues. Trimming shortened V by 5 bases and J by 6 bases, and 14 bases separated the two germline ends. Germline V gene sequence: CDR1 SEHNR, CDR2 FQNEAQ (reference sequence). The CDR3 spells CASSPGKSSNEQFF. As DNA, the CDR3 is TGTGCCAGCAGCCCTGGGAAGTCTTCCAATGAGCAGTTCTTC. Supplemented by reference TRBV7-9 and TRBJ2-1, the full variable domain reads DTGVSQNPRHKITKRGQNVTFRCDPISEHNRLYWYRQTLGQGPEFLTYFQNEAQLEKSRLLSDRFSAERPKGSFSTLEIQRTEQGDSAMYLCASSPGKSSNEQFFGPGTRLTVL.

This clonotype turned up a few times. The chain employs TRBV27 and TRBJ2-5; D possibly corresponds to TRBD1 (6 bases). Trimming took off 4 bases at V and 1 base at J, with 16 bases between the two ends. The germline CDR1 and CDR2 sequences are MNHEY and SMNVEV (reference sequence). The CDR3 loop spans 16 amino acids. CDR3 sequence reads: CASSSTPTGPQETQYF. CDR3 DNA sequence: TGTGCCAGCAGTTCGACCCCGACAGGACCCCAAGAGACCCAGTACTTC.

This clonotype was counted a few times. The V call is TRBV6-1, the J call TRBJ2-7, with D maybe TRBD1 (6 bases). Germline CDR1 is MNHNS and CDR2 is SASEGT. V was trimmed by 5 bases and J by 0 bases, leaving 11 bases between them. This CDR3 has 14 residues. Written as DNA, the CDR3 is TGTGCCAGCAGTCCTAACAGGGTCTCCTACGAGCAGTACTTC. Its protein is CASSPNRVSYEQYF.

This clonotype showed up just a few times. The chain couples TRBV20-1 to TRBJ2-7, with D perhaps matching TRBD1 or TRBD2 (5 bases each). CDR3 length: 11 amino acids. Trimming pared 7 bases from V and 4 bases from J, leaving 11 bases between. The germline gives CDR1 DFQATT, CDR2 SNEGSKA (reference sequence). CDR3 sequence (DNA): TGCAGTGTCGGGACGGATTACGAGCAGTACTTC. Translation gives CSVGTDYEQYF.

This clonotype appeared many times. The V and J genes are TRBV5-1 and TRBJ1-1; 7 bases are shared with TRBD1. The CDR3 runs to 14 residues. From germline, CDR1 is SGHRS and CDR2 YFSETQ. V was clipped by 0 bases and J by 2 bases; unmatched bases: 1. CDR3 protein: CASSLDRGNTEAFF. CDR3 bases: TGCGCCAGCAGCTTGGACAGGGGCAACACTGAAGCTTTCTTT. The whole variable domain, remainder taken from reference TRBV5-1 and TRBJ1-1, is KAGVTQTPRYLIKTRGQQVTLSCSPISGHRSVSWYQQTPGQGLQFLFEYFSETQRNKGNFPGRFSGRQFSNSRSEMNVSTLELGDSALYLCASSLDRGNTEAFFGQGTRLTVV.

This clonotype was seen at least ten times. The CDR3 DNA reads as TGTGCCAGCAGCATTGGGACAGGGGTCGAGCAGTACTTC. Translating gives CASSIGTGVEQYF. The V gene is TRBV5-5, the J gene TRBJ2-7; 10 bases match TRBD1. Germline CDR1 and CDR2: SGHKS and YYEKEE (reference sequence). The CDR3 contains 13 residues. V dropped 4 bases and J dropped 6; count of bases not matched to a gene: 4.

This clonotype was seen a few times. The chain carries TRBV5-5 and TRBJ2-1; perhaps TRBD1 as D (5 bases). The V end was cut by 4 bases, the J end by 9 bases, with 17 bases between. This CDR3 is built from 14 residues. The germline V gene has CDR1 SGHKS and CDR2 YYEKEE (reference sequence). The CDR3 sequence: CASSLGVGVGEQFF. The CDR3 nucleotides read TGTGCCAGCAGCCTGGGTGTAGGGGTGGGTGAGCAGTTCTTC. Together with reference TRBV5-5 and TRBJ2-1, the CDR3 gives the full variable domain: DAGVTQSPTHLIKTRGQQVTLRCSPISGHKSVSWYQQVLGQGPQFIFQYYEKEERGRGNFPDRFSARQFPNYSSELNVNALLLGDSALYLCASSLGVGVGEQFFGPGTRLTVL.

The J gene is TRBJ2-7, the V gene TRBV5-1; D is unresolved. With 2 bases removed from V and 3 bases from J, the gap between germline ends came to 9 bases. Looked up from germline, CDR1 is SGHRS and CDR2 is YFSETQ. This CDR3 region has 13 residues. The CDR3 sequence: CASSFRENYEQYF. The DNA for the CDR3 is TGCGCCAGCAGCTTCCGAGAGAACTACGAGCAGTACTTC.

As concerns this clonotype: A junction boundary mismatches the germline segment, possibly from a read error. The V and J genes are TRBV12-3 or TRBV12-4 and TRBJ2-2; 10 bases agree with TRBD2. This CDR3 is built from 18 residues. This CDR3 reads CASCLALRLAGETGELFF. The CDR3, as DNA: TGTGCCAGCTGTTTAGCGCTCCGGCTAGCGGGGGAAACCGGGGAGCTGTTTTTT.

The rearrangement links TRBV12-3 or TRBV12-4 to TRBJ1-6; TRBD1 aligns across 11 bases. The CDR3 contains 14 residues. The ends lost 4 bases at V and 8 bases at J; junction bases unmatched: 1. CDR3 residues: CASSWTGGDSPLHF. The CDR3 DNA follows: TGTGCCAGCAGTTGGACAGGGGGCGATTCACCCCTCCACTTT.

The genes are TRBV20-1 and TRBJ1-1; unclear D gene. Germline loops: CDR1 DFQATT, CDR2 SNEGSKA (reference sequence). The CDR3 covers 12 residues. V was clipped by 6 bases and J by 1 base, with 9 bases between them. As DNA, the CDR3 is TGCAGTGCAAAGGGAGGGAACACTGAAGCTTTCTTT. Protein: CSAKGGNTEAFF.

This clonotype was detected ten times or more. This chain joins TRBV7-9 and TRBJ2-1; D unresolved. Trimming took 1 base from V and 6 from J, leaving 7 bases between them. The CDR3 is 13 amino acids. Germline CDR1 is SEHNR and CDR2 is FQNEAQ (reference sequence). This chain's CDR3 is CASSLGAFNEQFF. The CDR3 DNA follows: TGTGCCAGCAGCTTAGGAGCGTTCAATGAGCAGTTCTTC.

At least ten counts were recorded for this clonotype. V gene TRBV28 combines with J gene TRBJ1-2; 8 bases agree with TRBD1. Looked up from germline, CDR1 is MDHEN and CDR2 is SYDVKM. J gave up 7 bases and V 2 bases, and 6 bases lay outside the gene matches. The CDR3 sequence is 14 residues long. CDR3 sequence (DNA): TGTGCCAGCAGTTTACCGGACAGGGTATCTGGCTACACCTTC. It codes for CASSLPDRVSGYTF.